This T cell receptor beta chain originates from a study of blood T cell repertoires in COVID-19. Study overall: Acute and convalescent COVID-19 samples came from the United States, Italy and Spain. T cells, B-cell-depleted T cells, or PBMCs provided the cDNA or gDNA that served as material.

Germline assignment: CDR1 MDHEN and CDR2 SYDVKM. J lost 3 bases, V lost 2 bases, and 4 bases had no gene match. The CDR3 runs 15 residues. Original handling: Reference gene primer amplification in the assay estimated nucleated cell counts. Some clones are missing from TCRdb's copy, which holds only in-frame ones; the method was immunoSEQ multiplex PCR. V, J and clone size are taken as reported in that table, and D and trimming were inferred from the DNA itself. Of about 140,000 clones listed, about nine tenths are singletons. V gene TRBV28 combines with J gene TRBJ1-5, with 7 nucleotides matching TRBD1. The specimen sequenced was peripheral blood. This sequence originates from a man aged 50 to 59 with active or convalescent COVID-19. CDR3 nucleotide sequence: TGTGCCAGCAGTTTAACAGGGGCTCTCAATCAGCCCCAGCATTTT. Protein: CASSLTGALNQPQHF.